This record concerns one TCR beta chain sequence. Antigen specificity is unknown. This CDR3 contains 13 residues. CDR1 MNHEY and CDR2 SMNVEV come from the germline V gene (reference sequence). The ends were cut back, 4 bases at V and 0 bases at J, with 7 bases in the middle. The data are from a study of cytomegalovirus exposure and HLA in healthy donors. Produced via immunoSEQ multiplex PCR; TCRdb's table is partial and in-frame only. The table shows 100,000 to 150,000 clones, with approximately 94% occurring only once. Overall study results and limits: Most TCR sequences proved rare, with some public TCRs found in many donors. Per published reports, the classifier diagnosed cytomegalovirus status with high specificity and sensitivity.

The rearrangement links TRBV27 to TRBJ2-7; possible D gene TRBD2, 5 bases. Source material: PBMCs. The receptor was derived from a man younger than 35 in good health and CMV-seronegative. The CDR3 coding sequence is TGTGCCAGCAGTTCGGGGAGCTCCTACGAGCAGTACTTC. This encodes CASSSGSSYEQYF.